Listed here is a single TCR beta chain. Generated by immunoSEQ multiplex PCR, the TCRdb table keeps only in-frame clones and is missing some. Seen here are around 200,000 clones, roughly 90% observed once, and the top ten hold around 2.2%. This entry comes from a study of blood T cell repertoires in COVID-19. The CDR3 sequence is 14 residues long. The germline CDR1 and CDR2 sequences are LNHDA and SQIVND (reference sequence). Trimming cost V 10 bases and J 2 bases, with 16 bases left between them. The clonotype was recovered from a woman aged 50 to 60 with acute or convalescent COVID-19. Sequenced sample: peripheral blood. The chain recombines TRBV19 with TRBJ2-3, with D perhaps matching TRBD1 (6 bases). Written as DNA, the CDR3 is TGTGCCACAGGGGCGGACACTGTCACAGATACGCAGTATTTT. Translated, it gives CATGADTVTDTQYF.